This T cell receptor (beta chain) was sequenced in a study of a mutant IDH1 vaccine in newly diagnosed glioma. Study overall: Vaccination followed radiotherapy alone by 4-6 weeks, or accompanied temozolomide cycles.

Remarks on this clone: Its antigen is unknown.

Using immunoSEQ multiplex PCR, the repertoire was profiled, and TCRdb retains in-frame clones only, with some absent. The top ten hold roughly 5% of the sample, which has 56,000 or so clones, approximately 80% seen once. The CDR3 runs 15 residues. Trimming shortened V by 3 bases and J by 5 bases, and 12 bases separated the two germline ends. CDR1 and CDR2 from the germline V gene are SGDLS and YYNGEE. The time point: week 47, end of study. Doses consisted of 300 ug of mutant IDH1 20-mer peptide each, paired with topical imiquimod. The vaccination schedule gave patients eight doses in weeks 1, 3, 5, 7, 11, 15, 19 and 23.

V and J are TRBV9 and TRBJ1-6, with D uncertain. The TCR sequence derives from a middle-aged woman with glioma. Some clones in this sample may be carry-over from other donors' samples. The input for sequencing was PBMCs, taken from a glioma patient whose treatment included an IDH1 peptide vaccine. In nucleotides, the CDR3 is TGTGCCAGCAGCGGGACGGGTTTTAATAATTCACCCCTCCACTTT. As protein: CASSGTGFNNSPLHF.